Following are 19 T cell receptor beta chains from one sample sequenced in a study of cytomegalovirus exposure and HLA in healthy donors. The PCR ran on 60 Vbeta and 13 Jbeta primers. Repertoires were generated with immunoSEQ multiplex PCR, while TCRdb's copy carries only in-frame clones and drops some. This repertoire shows fewer than 200,000 clones, 82% found once; its top ten account for around 1.5%. The sample comprised PBMCs. The receptors originated from a male donor in good health and CMV-seronegative.

As to this clone: The identical CDR3 is also encoded by other nucleotide sequences in the sample. V and J are TRBV27 and TRBJ2-5; TRBD2 agrees at 10 bases. The CDR3 runs 15 residues. V lost 5 bases and J lost 3; bases outside the gene matches: 6. Germline V gives CDR1 MNHEY, CDR2 SMNVEV (reference sequence). CDR3 loop: CASSGTSDLKETQYF. CDR3 bases: TGTGCCAGCAGTGGGACTAGCGACCTAAAAGAGACCCAGTACTTC.

V gene TRBV13 combines with J gene TRBJ1-2; D unresolved. Germline V CDR1 and CDR2: PRHDT, FYEKMQ (reference sequence). The CDR3 loop spans 13 amino acids. Trimming pared 1 base from V and 8 bases from J, leaving 11 bases between. The CDR3 DNA reads TGTGCCAGCAGCTTAGCGCGGCCGATCGGCTACACCTTC. Protein sequence: CASSLARPIGYTF.

This clone occurred once. The gene calls are TRBV4-3 and TRBJ2-2; tentative D call: TRBD2 (7 bases). The CDR3 extends over 12 amino acids. The germline V gene encodes CDR1 LGHNA and CDR2 YSLEER. V lost 8 bases and J 8 bases, leaving 12 bases between the germline ends. The CDR3 sequence: CASRGAGGELFF. The CDR3 DNA is TGCGCCAGCCGGGGGGCTGGTGGGGAGCTGTTTTTT.

The chain couples TRBV2 to TRBJ2-7, with 7 nucleotides matching TRBD2. Germline CDR1 and CDR2: SNHLY and FYNNEI. The CDR3 covers 13 residues. Germline trimming cut 8 bases from V and 5 bases from J; bases unmatched to any gene: 9. Here the CDR3 reads CASESGGGDEQYF. The CDR3 region has the DNA TGTGCCAGCGAAAGTGGGGGAGGGGACGAGCAGTACTTC.

The chain couples TRBV7-9 to TRBJ2-7; tentatively, D is TRBD1 (6 bases). Germline CDR1 and CDR2: SEHNR and FQNEAQ (reference sequence). The V gene lost 0 bases and the J gene lost 2 bases, with 8 bases spanning the gap. This CDR3 is 14 amino acids long. CDR3 sequence reads: CASSLAQGPYEQYF. Written as DNA, the CDR3 is TGTGCCAGCAGCTTAGCACAGGGCCCCTACGAGCAGTACTTC.

The J gene is TRBJ2-1, the V gene TRBV19, with TRBD2 matching 9 bases. V was pared by 0 bases and J by 11 bases, with 5 bases of the junction left unmatched. This CDR3 spans 14 amino acids. From germline, CDR1 is LNHDA and CDR2 SQIVND (reference sequence). CDR3: CASSIDLPSGKQFF. The CDR3 bases are TGTGCCAGTAGTATAGATTTGCCTAGCGGGAAGCAGTTCTTC.

The chain combines TRBV5-1 with TRBJ1-1; a weak D match, TRBD1 (6 bases). Germline V gives CDR1 SGHRS, CDR2 YFSETQ. There are 14 residues in the CDR3. V lost 4 bases to trimming and J lost 4 bases, with 14 bases between them. CDR3 in DNA: TGCGCCAGCAGCGGAACCAGGGGTGGCACTGAAGCTTTCTTT. This translates into CASSGTRGGTEAFF.

J is TRBJ2-1 and V is TRBV13, with TRBD2 matching over 13 bases. Germline V gives CDR1 PRHDT, CDR2 FYEKMQ (reference sequence). The CDR3 extends over 19 amino acids. V lost 6 bases to trimming and J lost 0 bases; unmatched junction nucleotides: 11. The CDR3 loop is CASRPLTSGRSSSYNEQFF. The CDR3 DNA follows: TGTGCCAGCAGACCCCTGACTAGCGGGAGGTCAAGCTCCTACAATGAGCAGTTCTTC.

This sequence joins TRBV5-6 and TRBJ2-5; TRBD1 aligns across 7 bases. The CDR3 is made up of 18 amino acids. The germline gives CDR1 SGHDT, CDR2 YYEEEE. Trimming removed 3 bases from V and 7 bases from J; junction bases left unmatched: 21. The CDR3: CASSSYPETGPNLRTQYF. In nucleotides, the CDR3 is TGTGCCAGCAGCTCGTACCCTGAGACAGGGCCTAACTTAAGGACCCAGTACTTC.

The chain has TRBV7-9 and TRBJ2-2; the D gene is possibly TRBD2 (5 bases). V lost 0 bases, J lost 6 bases, and 11 bases lay in between. The CDR3 consists of 15 residues. Germline V gene data show CDR1 as SEHNR and CDR2 as FQNEAQ (reference sequence). The CDR3 DNA reads TGTGCCAGCAGCTTAGCCGGGCCGAGGGCCGGGGAGCTGTTTTTT. This codes for CASSLAGPRAGELFF.

The rearrangement links TRBV14 to TRBJ2-1; 8 nucleotides align to TRBD1. The germline V gene encodes CDR1 SGHDN and CDR2 FVKESK. V dropped 2 bases and J dropped 4; count of bases not matched to a gene: 4. There are 15 residues in the CDR3. For the CDR3, the DNA is TGTGCCAGCAGCCAAAGGACAGGGTCTTACAATGAGCAGTTCTTC. Encoded protein: CASSQRTGSYNEQFF.

V usage is TRBV7-3 and J usage is TRBJ2-3; 10 nucleotides match TRBD1. Germline-derived CDR1 and CDR2 are SGHTA and FQGTGA. V lost 0 bases, J lost 5 bases, and 8 bases stayed unmatched. This CDR3 comprises 17 residues. CDR3 amino acids: CASSLTGQGMRIDTQYF. DNA for the CDR3: TGTGCCAGCAGCTTAACGGGACAGGGGATGAGAATAGATACGCAGTATTTT.

This clone was picked up a small number of times. The V call is TRBV27, the J call TRBJ1-5; D call uncertain. V gave up 4 bases and J gave up 4 bases, with 11 bases separating them. The CDR3 length is 14 residues. Germline V lookup: CDR1 MNHEY, CDR2 SMNVEV (reference sequence). The CDR3 DNA follows: TGTGCCAGCAGTTACGACATACGGAATCAGCCCCAGCATTTT. This gives the protein CASSYDIRNQPQHF.

This clone appeared once. The V gene is TRBV28, the J gene TRBJ2-7, with D tentatively TRBD2 (6 bases). Germline V CDR1 and CDR2: MDHEN, SYDVKM. The ends were cut back, 6 bases at V and 4 bases at J, with 19 bases in the middle. The CDR3 sequence is 15 residues long. The CDR3 region is CASRSPGLIPYEQYF. In DNA form, the CDR3 reads TGTGCCAGCAGATCGCCGGGACTGATCCCATACGAGCAGTACTTC.

The rearrangement joins TRBV28 to TRBJ1-4; TRBD1 matches 7 bases. The germline gives CDR1 MDHEN, CDR2 SYDVKM. The CDR3 is 16 amino acids. The junction had 13 bases not matched to a gene; V was cut back by 4 bases and J by 8 bases. CDR3 sequence: CASSSVGGAVREKLFF. CDR3 sequence (DNA): TGTGCCAGCAGTTCTGTAGGGGGCGCCGTCCGAGAAAAACTGTTTTTT.

The rearrangement links TRBV6-5 to TRBJ1-5; tentatively, D is TRBD1 (6 bases). Looked up from germline, CDR1 is MNHEY and CDR2 is SVGAGI. The V and J ends lost 7 bases and 1 base respectively, with 8 bases between them. The CDR3 runs 13 residues. The CDR3 DNA sequence: TGTGCCAGCAACCAGGGGAGCAATCAGCCCCAGCATTTT. This gives the protein CASNQGSNQPQHF.

This clone appeared a few times. The V gene is TRBV2, the J gene TRBJ2-6, with D possibly TRBD1 on 5 matching bases. The V gene lost 7 bases and the J gene lost 0 bases, with 13 bases spanning the gap. The CDR3 consists of 16 residues. Germline assignment: CDR1 SNHLY and CDR2 FYNNEI. The CDR3 here is CASIGIQASGANVLTF. The CDR3 nucleotides read TGTGCCAGCATTGGGATACAGGCCTCTGGGGCCAACGTCCTGACTTTC.

CDR3: CASSPKRGGREQYF. The CDR3 DNA reads as TGTGCCAGCAGCCCCAAGCGGGGGGGGCGCGAGCAGTACTTC. The chain has TRBV13 and TRBJ2-7; 10 bases fit TRBD2. The CDR3 sequence is 14 residues long. The V and J ends lost 5 bases and 6 bases, in that order; junction bases with no gene match: 7. From germline, CDR1 is PRHDT and CDR2 FYEKMQ (reference sequence).

The chain combines TRBV21-1 with TRBJ2-3; the table names TRBD2, a call not compared with the DNA. TRBV21-1 is designated a pseudogene. CDR3 size: 15 residues. This chain's CDR3 is CASSKEEEFTDTQYF. Written as DNA, the CDR3 is TGTGCCAGCAGCAAAGAGGAGGAATTCACAGATACGCAGTATTTT.